This TCR beta chain emerged from a study of human T cells and chemical hapten exposure (dated by TCRdb to 2020 to 2023). Concerning the study at large: Libraries were combined into a pool for sequencing, and differences in TCR yield between samples came mainly from small differences in library volumes within the pool. Peripheral blood TCR repertoire changes were tracked in vivo in alopecia patients during primary and secondary sensitization to the hapten diphenylcyclopropenone (DPC). Each blood RNA sample was used to sequence both TCR alpha and TCR beta chains. The paper as a whole reports these results and caveats: DPC sensitization did not change how many TCRs were above 1 in 1000 frequency, and no evidence was found of alterations in global repertoire structure. Repeated subsampling changed both the strength of the expansion versus patch-test correlation and the threshold at which the correlation became significant.

The CDR3 goes from the cysteine to the phenylalanine over 15 residues. Kept here is only the CDR3 DNA, which spans 45 bases and is read in frame from base 1. A distance of 9 bases separates the germline ends of V and J, which lose 3 bases and 0 bases respectively. Unfractionated whole blood was collected in Tempus Blood RNA tubes, and total RNA was extracted from that blood. Four or five healthy volunteers acted as controls for TCR sequencing and had blood drawn at day 0, 2 weeks and 6 weeks. A few counts support this clonotype. Its antigen remains undetermined. Base-call qualities are not available, and no considerably larger clone is one nucleotide away. Libraries were built with 5' RACE. For sequencing, an Illumina MiSeq was employed. During library preparation, unique molecular identifiers were attached to individual cDNA molecules so that TCRs could be counted quantitatively and reproducibly. In the authors' own workflow: Samples had a median of roughly 100,000 TCRs, with a range from roughly 23,224 to 750,000. V, J and CDR3 annotation of the TCR reads was carried out using the Decombinator software suite. For PS versus PT1 abundance plots, all samples were subsampled to the same number of TCRs (28,000). TCRs were defined as expanded if absent before sensitization and observed at least eight times at the 2-week time point. TCRdb cleaned the public reads at Q25 with fastp, built clones with MiXCR and kept in-frame beta chains. Every distinct CDR3 protein forms one entry, paired with its most common genes and DNA. The V and J calls and clone size come from TCRdb's table, not from the authors' own analysis. The sample table holds tens of thousands of distinct CDR3 sequences, of which roughly 8% were seen once. The top ten clonotypes cover under 3% of the sample.

The TCR comes from a male donor in good health. The chain employs TRBV12-3 or TRBV12-4 and TRBJ2-1, with TRBD2 as a weak D call on 6 bases. The DNA sequence follows: TGTGCCAGCAGTTTGGTCGGGAGCTCCTACAATGAGCAGTTCTTC. It is translated as CASSLVGSSYNEQFF.